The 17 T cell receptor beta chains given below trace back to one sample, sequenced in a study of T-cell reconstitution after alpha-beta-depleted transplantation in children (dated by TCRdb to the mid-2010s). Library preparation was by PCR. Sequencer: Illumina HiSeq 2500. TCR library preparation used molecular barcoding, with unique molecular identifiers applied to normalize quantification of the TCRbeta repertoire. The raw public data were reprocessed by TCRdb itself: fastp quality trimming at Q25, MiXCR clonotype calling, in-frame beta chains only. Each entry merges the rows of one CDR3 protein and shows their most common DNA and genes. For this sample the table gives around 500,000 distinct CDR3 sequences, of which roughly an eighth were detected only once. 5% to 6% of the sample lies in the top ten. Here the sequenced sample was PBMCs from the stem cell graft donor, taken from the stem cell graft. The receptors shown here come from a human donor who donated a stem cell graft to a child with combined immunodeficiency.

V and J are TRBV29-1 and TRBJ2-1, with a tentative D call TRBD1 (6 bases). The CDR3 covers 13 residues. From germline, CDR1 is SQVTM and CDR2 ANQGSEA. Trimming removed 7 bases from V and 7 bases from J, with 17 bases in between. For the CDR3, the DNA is TGCAGCGCCCGTCCACAGGGTGGGAATGAGCAGTTCTTC. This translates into CSARPQGGNEQFF.

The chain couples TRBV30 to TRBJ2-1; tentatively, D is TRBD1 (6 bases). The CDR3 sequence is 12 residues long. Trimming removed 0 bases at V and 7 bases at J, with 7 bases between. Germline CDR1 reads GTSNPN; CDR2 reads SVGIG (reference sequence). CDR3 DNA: TGTGCCTGGAGTGTACAGGGTAATGAGCAGTTCTTC. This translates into CAWSVQGNEQFF.

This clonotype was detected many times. The CDR3 coding sequence is TGTGCCAGCAGGGCTGACGTGGGGACCCAGTACTTC. Protein product: CASRADVGTQYF. The chain has TRBV6-5 and TRBJ2-5, with D unresolved. V lost 6 bases and J lost 7, with 12 bases in between. The CDR3 is made up of 12 amino acids. The V gene's germline CDR1 is MNHEY and CDR2 SVGAGI.

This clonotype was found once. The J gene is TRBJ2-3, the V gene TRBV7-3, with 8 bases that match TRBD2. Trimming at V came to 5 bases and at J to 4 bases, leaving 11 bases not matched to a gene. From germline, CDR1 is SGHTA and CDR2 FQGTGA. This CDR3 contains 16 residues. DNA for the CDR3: TGTGCCAGCAGCCGCAAACTAGCGGTCAAGGCAGATACGCAGTATTTT. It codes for CASSRKLAVKADTQYF. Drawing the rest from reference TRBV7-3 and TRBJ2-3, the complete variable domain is GAGVSQTPSNKVTEKGKYVELRCDPISGHTALYWYRQSLGQGPEFLIYFQGTGAADDSGLPNDRFFAVRPEGSVSTLKIQRTERGDSAVYLCASSRKLAVKADTQYFGPGTRLTVL.

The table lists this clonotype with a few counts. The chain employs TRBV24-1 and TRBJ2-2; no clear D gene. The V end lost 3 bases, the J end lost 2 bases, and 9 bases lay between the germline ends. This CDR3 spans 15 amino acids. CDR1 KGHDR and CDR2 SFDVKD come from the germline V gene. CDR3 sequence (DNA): TGTGCCACCAGTGATCAACTCTCTAACACCGGGGAGCTGTTTTTT. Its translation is CATSDQLSNTGELFF.

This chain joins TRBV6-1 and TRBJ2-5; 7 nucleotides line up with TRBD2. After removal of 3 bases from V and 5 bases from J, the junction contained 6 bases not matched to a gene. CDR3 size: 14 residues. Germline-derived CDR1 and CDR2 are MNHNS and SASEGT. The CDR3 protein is CASSEAGVLETQYF. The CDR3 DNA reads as TGTGCCAGCAGTGAGGCGGGGGTACTCGAGACCCAGTACTTC.

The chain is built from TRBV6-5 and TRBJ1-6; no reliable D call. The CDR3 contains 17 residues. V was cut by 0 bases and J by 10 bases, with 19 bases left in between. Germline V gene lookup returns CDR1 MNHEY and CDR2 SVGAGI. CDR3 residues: CASSYSGPRAGDSPLHF. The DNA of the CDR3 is TGTGCCAGCAGTTACTCAGGTCCGCGAGCAGGCGACTCACCCCTCCACTTT.

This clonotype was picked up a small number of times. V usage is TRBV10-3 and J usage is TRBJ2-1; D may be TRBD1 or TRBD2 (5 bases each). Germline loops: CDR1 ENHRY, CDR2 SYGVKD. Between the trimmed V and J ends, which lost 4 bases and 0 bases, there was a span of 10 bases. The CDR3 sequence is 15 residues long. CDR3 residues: CAISGGKSSYNEQFF. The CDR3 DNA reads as TGTGCCATCAGTGGGGGGAAAAGCTCCTACAATGAGCAGTTCTTC.

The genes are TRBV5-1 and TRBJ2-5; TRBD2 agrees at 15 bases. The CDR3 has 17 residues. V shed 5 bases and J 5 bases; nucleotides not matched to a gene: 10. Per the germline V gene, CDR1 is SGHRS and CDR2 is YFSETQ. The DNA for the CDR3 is TGCGCCAGCAGGAAGGGACTAGCGGGGGGCCTTAGCGAGACCCAGTACTTC. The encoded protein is CASRKGLAGGLSETQYF.

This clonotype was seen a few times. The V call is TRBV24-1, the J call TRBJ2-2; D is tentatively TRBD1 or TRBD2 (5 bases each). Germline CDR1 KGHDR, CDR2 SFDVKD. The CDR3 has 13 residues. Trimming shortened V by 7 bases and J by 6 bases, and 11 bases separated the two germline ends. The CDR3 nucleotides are TGTGCCACCAGCATGGGGACGGCCGGGGAGCTGTTTTTT. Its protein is CATSMGTAGELFF.

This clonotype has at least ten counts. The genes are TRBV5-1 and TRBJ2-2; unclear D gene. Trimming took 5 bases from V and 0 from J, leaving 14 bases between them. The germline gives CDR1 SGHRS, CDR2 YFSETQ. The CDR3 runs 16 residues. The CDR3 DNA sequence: TGCGCCAGCAGTTTCTCGTCACAGCCGAACACCGGGGAGCTGTTTTTT. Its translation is CASSFSSQPNTGELFF.

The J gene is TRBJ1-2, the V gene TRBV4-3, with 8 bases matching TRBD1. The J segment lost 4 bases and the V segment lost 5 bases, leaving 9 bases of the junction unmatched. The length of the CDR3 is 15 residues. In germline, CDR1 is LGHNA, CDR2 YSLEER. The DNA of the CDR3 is TGCGCCAGCAGCTGGGACAGGAGCAAATTCTATGGCTACACCTTC. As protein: CASSWDRSKFYGYTF.

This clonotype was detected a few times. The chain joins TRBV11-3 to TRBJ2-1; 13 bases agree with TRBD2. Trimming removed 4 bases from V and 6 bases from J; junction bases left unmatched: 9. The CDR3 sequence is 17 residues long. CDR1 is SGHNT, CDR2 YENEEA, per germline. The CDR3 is CASSSGDRTSGSNEQFF. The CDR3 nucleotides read TGTGCCAGCAGCTCGGGGGATCGGACTAGCGGGAGCAATGAGCAGTTCTTC.

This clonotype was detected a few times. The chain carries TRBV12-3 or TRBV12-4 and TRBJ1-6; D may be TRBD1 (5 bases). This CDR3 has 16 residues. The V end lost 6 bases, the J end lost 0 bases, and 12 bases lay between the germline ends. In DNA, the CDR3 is TGTGCCAGCAGCCCGGACAAGAGCTCCTATAATTCACCCCTCCACTTT. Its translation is CASSPDKSSYNSPLHF.

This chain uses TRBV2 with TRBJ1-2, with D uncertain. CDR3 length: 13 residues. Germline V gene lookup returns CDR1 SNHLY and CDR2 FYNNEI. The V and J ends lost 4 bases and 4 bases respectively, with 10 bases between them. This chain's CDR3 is CASSATLAYGYTF. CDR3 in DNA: TGTGCCAGCAGTGCGACCCTAGCCTATGGCTACACCTTC. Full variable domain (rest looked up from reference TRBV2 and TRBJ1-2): EPEVTQTPSHQVTQMGQEVILRCVPISNHLYFYWYRQILGQKVEFLVSFYNNEISEKSEIFDDQFSVERPDGSNFTLKIRSTKLEDSAMYFCASSATLAYGYTFGSGTRLTVV.

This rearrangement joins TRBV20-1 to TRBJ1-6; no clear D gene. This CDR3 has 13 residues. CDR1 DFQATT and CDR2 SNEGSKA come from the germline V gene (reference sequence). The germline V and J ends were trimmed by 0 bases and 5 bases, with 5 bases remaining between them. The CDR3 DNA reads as TGCAGTGCTAGAGAGCTCGATAATTCACCCCTCCACTTT. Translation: CSARELDNSPLHF.

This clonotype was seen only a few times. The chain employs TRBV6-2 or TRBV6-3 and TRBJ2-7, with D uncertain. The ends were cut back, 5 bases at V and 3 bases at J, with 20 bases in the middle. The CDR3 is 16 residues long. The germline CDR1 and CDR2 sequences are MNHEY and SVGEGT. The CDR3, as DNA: TGTGCCAGCAGTGCCCCCCACTCATCCAGCTTCTACGAGCAGTACTTC. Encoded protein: CASSAPHSSSFYEQYF.